These 4 T cell receptor beta chains were sequenced from one sample in a study of glioma-infiltrating T cells. Using RNA template, CDR3s of TCR alpha and beta were amplified with iRepertoire arm-PCR. TCRdb called the multiplex PCR reads again in MiXCR, with one record for every CDR3 protein. The table has a few hundred thousand distinct CDR3 sequences, 35% to 45% seen once. The sample was glioma tissue, nonneoplastic brain tissue, or PBMCs (not recorded which). The receptors were gathered from a human donor with low-grade glioma or glioblastoma, undergoing nonglioma brain surgery, or in good health (not recorded which).

Only a few counts were recorded for this clonotype. The chain recombines TRBV6-6 with TRBJ2-7; TRBD2 matches 12 bases. J lost 9 bases, V lost 0 bases, and 9 bases had no gene match. Germline V lookup: CDR1 MNHNY, CDR2 SVGAGI (reference sequence). This CDR3 is built from 16 residues. The DNA of the CDR3 is TGTGCCAGCAGTTACTCTCTAGCGGGAGGGCAGGATGGGCAGTACTTC. Protein sequence: CASSYSLAGGQDGQYF.

The chain recombines TRBV16 with TRBJ1-1, with D unresolved. The CDR3 has 13 amino acids. Germline CDR1 reads KGHSY; CDR2 reads FQNENV. Trimming stripped 1 base from V and 1 base from J, with 4 bases between. CDR3 residues: CASSQWRNTEAFF. In nucleotides, the CDR3 is TGTGCCAGCAGCCAATGGCGGAACACTGAAGCTTTCTTT. Supplemented by reference TRBV16 and TRBJ1-1, the full variable domain reads GEEVAQTPKHLVRGEGQKAKLYCAPIKGHSYVFWYQQVLKNEFKFLISFQNENVFDETGMPKERFSAKCLPNSPCSLEIQATKLEDSAVYFCASSQWRNTEAFFGQGTRLTVV.

The rearrangement joins TRBV7-2 to TRBJ2-3; 7 nucleotides align to TRBD2. The CDR3 is 15 amino acids. J was trimmed by 5 bases and V by 4 bases; bases with no gene match: 9. Germline V gene data show CDR1 as SGHTA and CDR2 as FQGNSA. CDR3 protein: CASSSVARERDTQYF. As DNA, the CDR3 is TGTGCCAGCAGCTCCGTGGCGCGGGAGAGAGATACGCAGTATTTT. The complete variable domain, with remaining parts taken from reference TRBV7-2 and TRBJ2-3, reads GAGVSQSPSNKVTEKGKDVELRCDPISGHTALYWYRQSLGQGLEFLIYFQGNSAPDKSGLPSDRFSAERTGGSVSTLTIQRTQQEDSAVYLCASSSVARERDTQYFGPGTRLTVL.

This clonotype was picked up a small number of times. The chain links TRBV4-1 to TRBJ2-3, with 10 bases matching TRBD2. Looked up from germline, CDR1 is MGHRA and CDR2 is YSYEKL. The CDR3 runs 17 residues. V lost 1 base and J lost 2; bases outside the gene matches: 6. The CDR3 DNA reads as TGCGCCAGCAGCCAAGGGGCCGGGACTAGCGACACAGATACGCAGTATTTT. The encoded protein is CASSQGAGTSDTDTQYF.